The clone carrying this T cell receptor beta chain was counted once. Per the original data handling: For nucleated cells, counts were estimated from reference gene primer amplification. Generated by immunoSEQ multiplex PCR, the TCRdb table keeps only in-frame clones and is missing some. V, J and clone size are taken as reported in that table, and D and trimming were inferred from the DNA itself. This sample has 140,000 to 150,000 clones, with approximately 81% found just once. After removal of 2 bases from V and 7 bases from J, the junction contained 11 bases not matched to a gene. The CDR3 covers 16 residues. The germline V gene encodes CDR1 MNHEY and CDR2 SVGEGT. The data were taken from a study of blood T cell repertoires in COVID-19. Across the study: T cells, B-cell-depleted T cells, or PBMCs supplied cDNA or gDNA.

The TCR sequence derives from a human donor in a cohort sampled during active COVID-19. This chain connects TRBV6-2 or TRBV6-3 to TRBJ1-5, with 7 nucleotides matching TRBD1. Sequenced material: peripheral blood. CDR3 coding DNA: TGTGCCAGCAGTTACGTGTCACAGGGGATGATCCAGCCCCAGCATTTT. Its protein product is CASSYVSQGMIQPQHF.